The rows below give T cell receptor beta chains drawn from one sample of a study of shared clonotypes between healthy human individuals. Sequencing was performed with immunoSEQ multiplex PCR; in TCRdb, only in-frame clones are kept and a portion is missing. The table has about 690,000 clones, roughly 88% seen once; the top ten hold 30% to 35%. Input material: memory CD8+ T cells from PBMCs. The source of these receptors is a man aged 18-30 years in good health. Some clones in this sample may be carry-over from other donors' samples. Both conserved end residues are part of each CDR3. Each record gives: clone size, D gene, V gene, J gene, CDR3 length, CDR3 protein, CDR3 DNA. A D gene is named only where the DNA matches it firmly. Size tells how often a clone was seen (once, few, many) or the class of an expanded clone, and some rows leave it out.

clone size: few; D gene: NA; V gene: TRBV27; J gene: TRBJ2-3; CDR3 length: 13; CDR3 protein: CASSPRGTDTQYF; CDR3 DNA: TGTGCCAGCAGTCCCAGAGGCACAGATACGCAGTATTTT
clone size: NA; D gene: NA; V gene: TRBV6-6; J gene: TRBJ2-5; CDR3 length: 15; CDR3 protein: CASSPGGPYQETQYF; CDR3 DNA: TGTGCCAGCTCTCCAGGGGGGCCCTACCAAGAGACCCAGTACTTC
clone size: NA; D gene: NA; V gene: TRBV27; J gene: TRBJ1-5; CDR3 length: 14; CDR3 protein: CASSLQGLYQPQHF; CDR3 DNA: TGTGCCAGCAGTTTACAGGGCTTATATCAGCCCCAGCATTTT
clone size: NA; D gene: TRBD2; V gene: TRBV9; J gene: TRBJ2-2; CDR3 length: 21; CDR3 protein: CASSLQGPGWLAGGNTGELFF; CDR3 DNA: TGTGCCAGCAGCCTTCAGGGGCCGGGTTGGCTAGCGGGAGGAAACACCGGGGAGCTGTTTTTT
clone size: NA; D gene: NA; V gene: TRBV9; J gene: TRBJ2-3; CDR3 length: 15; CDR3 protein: CASSGSGRGTDTQYF; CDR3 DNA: TGTGCCAGCAGCGGGTCAGGGAGAGGTACAGATACGCAGTATTTT
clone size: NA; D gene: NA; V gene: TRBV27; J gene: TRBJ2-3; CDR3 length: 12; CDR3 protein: CASSELGDTQYF; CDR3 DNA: TGTGCCAGCAGTGAGTTAGGAGATACGCAGTATTTT
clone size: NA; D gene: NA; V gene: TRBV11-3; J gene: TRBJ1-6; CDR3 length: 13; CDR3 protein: CASSLTDNSPLHF; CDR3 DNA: TGTGCCAGCAGCTTGACAGATAATTCACCCCTCCACTTT
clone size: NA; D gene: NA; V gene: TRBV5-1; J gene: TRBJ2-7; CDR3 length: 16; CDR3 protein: CASSLAETVLSYEQYF; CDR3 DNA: TGCGCCAGCAGCTTGGCCGAAACAGTCCTCTCCTACGAGCAGTACTTC
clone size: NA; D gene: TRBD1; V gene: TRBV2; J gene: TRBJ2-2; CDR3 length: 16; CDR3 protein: CASSDGGQGPTGELFF; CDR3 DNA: TGTGCCAGCAGTGACGGGGGACAGGGGCCTACCGGGGAGCTGTTTTTT
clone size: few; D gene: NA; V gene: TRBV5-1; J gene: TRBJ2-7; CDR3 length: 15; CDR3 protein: CASSLGAGGKVEQYF; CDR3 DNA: TGCGCCAGCAGCTTGGGAGCAGGAGGTAAGGTCGAGCAGTACTTC
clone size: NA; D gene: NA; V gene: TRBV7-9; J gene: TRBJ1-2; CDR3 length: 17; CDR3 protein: CASSLDTRDFPNYGYTF; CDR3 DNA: TGTGCCAGCAGCTTAGATACCAGGGATTTCCCTAACTATGGCTACACCTTC
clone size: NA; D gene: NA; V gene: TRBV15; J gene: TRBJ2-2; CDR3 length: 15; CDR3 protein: CATSINPDLPGELFF; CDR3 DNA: TGTGCCACCAGCATTAACCCGGACCTCCCCGGGGAGCTGTTTTTT
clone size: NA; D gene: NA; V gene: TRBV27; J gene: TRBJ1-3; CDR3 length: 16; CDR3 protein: CASSSRAKFSGNTIYF; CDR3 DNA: TGTGCCAGCAGTTCAAGGGCAAAATTCTCTGGAAACACCATATATTTT
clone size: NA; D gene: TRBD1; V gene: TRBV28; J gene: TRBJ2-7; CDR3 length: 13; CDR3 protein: CASRSRDSYEQYF; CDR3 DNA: TGTGCCAGCAGGTCCCGGGACAGTTACGAGCAGTACTTC
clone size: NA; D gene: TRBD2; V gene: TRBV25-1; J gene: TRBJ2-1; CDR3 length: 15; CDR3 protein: CASSVGGLPRNEQFF; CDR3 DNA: TGTGCCAGCAGTGTGGGGGGACTACCCAGGAATGAGCAGTTCTTC
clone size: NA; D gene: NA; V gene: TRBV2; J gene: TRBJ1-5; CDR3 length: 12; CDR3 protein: CASSERAQPQHF; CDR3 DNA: TGTGCCAGCAGTGAGCGAGCGCAGCCCCAGCATTTT
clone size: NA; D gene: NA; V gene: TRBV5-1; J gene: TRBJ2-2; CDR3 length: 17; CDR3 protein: CASSLALGRVGTGELFF; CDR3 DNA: TGCGCCAGCAGCCTCGCCCTTGGTCGGGTAGGCACCGGGGAGCTGTTTTTT